The following is a T cell receptor beta chain sequence with its context. Its target is not known. This specimen belongs to a study of OX40 agonist ivuxolimab in advanced cancers. As for the study in general: Ivuxolimab is a fully human IgG2 antibody that activates OX40 (CD134). Whole-study results and caveats: Clones of CD4+ and CD8+ blood T cells grew by week 6 at doses of 0.1 to 3.0 mg/kg. Among the nonresponders, some also had low normalized T-cell clonal expansion.

Repertoires were generated with immunoSEQ multiplex PCR, while TCRdb's copy carries only in-frame clones and drops some. The sample contains tens of thousands of clones, about 80% of which appear only once. Germline trimming cut 4 bases from V and 4 bases from J; bases unmatched to any gene: 6. This CDR3 is 14 amino acids long. In germline, CDR1 is SGHTS, CDR2 YDEGEE. The specimen was CD4+ or CD8+ T cells sorted from blood, collected in a trial of the OX40 agonist ivuxolimab. The chain is built from TRBV5-8 and TRBJ1-2, with TRBD1 matching 8 bases. The receptor was isolated from an adult with an advanced solid tumor such as melanoma, head and neck, liver or kidney cancer. The DNA of the CDR3 is TGTGCCAGCAGCCCTGACAGGGGCTCCTATGGCTACACCTTC. Protein sequence: CASSPDRGSYGYTF.